The 14 T cell receptor beta chains below come from one sample, sequenced in a study of identical twins (dated by TCRdb to the mid-2010s). The receptor library was made with 5' RACE. TCRdb names Illumina HiSeq 2000 as the instrument used. Using fastp at Q25 and MiXCR, TCRdb reprocessed the public reads and kept productive beta chains. Rows are unified per CDR3 protein, each entry keeping the most common DNA and genes. The sample table contains 450,000 to 600,000 distinct CDR3 sequences; only one count was recorded for 20% to 25% of them. About 0.48% of the sample goes to the ten largest clones. The same data also went into a second study, on yellow fever vaccine responses in identical twins.

The sequenced sample consisted of CD4+ T cells sorted from blood. The receptor set was obtained from a woman younger than 35 in good health.

There are a few counts of this clonotype. V and J are TRBV29-1 and TRBJ1-3; no clear D gene. There are 13 residues in the CDR3. Germline V gene sequence: CDR1 SQVTM, CDR2 ANQGSEA. The V gene lost 7 bases and the J gene lost 0 bases, with 10 bases spanning the gap. In DNA, the CDR3 is TGCAGCGCGATAGAGGGCTCTGGAAACACCATATATTTT. Its translation: CSAIEGSGNTIYF.

The rearrangement joins TRBV28 to TRBJ2-7; D may be TRBD2 (5 bases). The CDR3 runs to 12 residues. Trimming stripped 3 bases from V and 5 bases from J, with 8 bases between. Per germline, CDR1 MDHEN and CDR2 SYDVKM. CDR3 DNA sequence: TGTGCCAGCAGTTTGAGGGTCCACGAGCAGTACTTC. It translates to CASSLRVHEQYF.

V gene TRBV4-1 combines with J gene TRBJ2-1; TRBD2 aligns across 7 bases. There are 17 residues in the CDR3. Germline V gives CDR1 MGHRA, CDR2 YSYEKL. Trimming took 0 bases from V and 8 from J; bases not matched to a gene: 13. CDR3 coding DNA: TGCGCCAGCAGCCAAGATGGTGGCGGGAGTCCCCGCGATGAGCAGTTCTTC. Protein product: CASSQDGGGSPRDEQFF.

This clonotype was seen at least ten times. This chain uses TRBV5-1 with TRBJ2-5; possible D gene TRBD1, 6 bases. The ends were cut back, 4 bases at V and 1 base at J, with 8 bases in the middle. The CDR3 extends over 13 amino acids. In germline, CDR1 is SGHRS, CDR2 YFSETQ. The CDR3 region has the DNA TGCGCCAGCAGCCCAGGGGTCCAAGAGACCCAGTACTTC. Its protein is CASSPGVQETQYF. Variable domain in full (rest from reference TRBV5-1 and TRBJ2-5): KAGVTQTPRYLIKTRGQQVTLSCSPISGHRSVSWYQQTPGQGLQFLFEYFSETQRNKGNFPGRFSGRQFSNSRSEMNVSTLELGDSALYLCASSPGVQETQYFGPGTRLLVL.

There are many counts of this clonotype. V usage is TRBV29-1 and J usage is TRBJ1-1, with 7 bases matching TRBD1. V shed 7 bases, J shed 3 bases, and the junction held 8 bases outside the gene matches. The CDR3 has 13 amino acids. The germline V gene encodes CDR1 SQVTM and CDR2 ANQGSEA. CDR3 sequence (DNA): TGCAGCGCTCGACAGGGAGGAGACACTGAAGCTTTCTTT. As protein: CSARQGGDTEAFF.

V is TRBV20-1 and J is TRBJ2-4; perhaps TRBD1 as D (6 bases). The V end was cut by 4 bases, the J end by 5 bases, with 12 bases between. CDR3 length: 13 amino acids. Per germline, CDR1 DFQATT and CDR2 SNEGSKA (reference sequence). CDR3 nucleotides: TGCAGTGCTAAACAGGGATTCCAAAACATTCAGTACTTC. Translating it yields CSAKQGFQNIQYF.

J is TRBJ1-1 and V is TRBV12-3 or TRBV12-4; D is perhaps TRBD1 (5 bases). V dropped 6 bases and J dropped 1 base, with 15 bases sitting between them. The CDR3 is 15 residues long. As DNA, the CDR3 is TGTGCCAGCAGCTCACAGGACCTTTCGAACACTGAAGCTTTCTTT. Amino acids: CASSSQDLSNTEAFF.

This clonotype was detected only a few times. The chain has TRBV20-1 and TRBJ1-5; possibly TRBD1 for D (5 bases). This CDR3 contains 12 residues. The V end was cut by 1 base, the J end by 6 bases, with 7 bases between. The V gene's germline CDR1 is DFQATT and CDR2 SNEGSKA (reference sequence). The CDR3, as DNA: TGCAGTGCTAGAGTCGGGGGTCAGCCCCAGCATTTT. This codes for CSARVGGQPQHF.

The chain joins TRBV3-1 to TRBJ2-7, with 9 bases identical to TRBD2. Germline assignment: CDR1 LGHDT and CDR2 YNNKEL (reference sequence). The CDR3 is made up of 16 amino acids. The V gene end was trimmed by 5 bases and the J gene end by 1 base; junction bases not matched to a gene: 9. The CDR3 is CASSKEGLAGSYEQYF. In DNA form, the CDR3 reads TGTGCCAGCAGCAAGGAGGGACTAGCAGGGTCCTACGAGCAGTACTTC.

The chain uses TRBV6-5 and TRBJ2-3; D remains ambiguous. The CDR3 is 11 residues long. Germline V gives CDR1 MNHEY, CDR2 SVGAGI. The V gene lost 3 bases and the J gene lost 5 bases, with 3 bases spanning the gap. The DNA of the CDR3 is TGTGCCAGCAGTTATATAGATACGCAGTATTTT. Amino acids: CASSYIDTQYF.

The chain recombines TRBV12-3 or TRBV12-4 with TRBJ2-3; D tentatively fits TRBD1 or TRBD2 (7 bases each). V lost 5 bases and J 2 bases, leaving 26 bases between the germline ends. The CDR3 sequence is 19 residues long. The CDR3 DNA is TGTGCCAGCAGTCCCCCCAGGGGGGGCCAAATCTTCGTCACAGATACGCAGTATTTT. It specifies CASSPPRGGQIFVTDTQYF.

In its sample, this clonotype was seen a few times. The chain uses TRBV20-1 and TRBJ2-7; no definite D call. Germline CDR1 DFQATT, CDR2 SNEGSKA (reference sequence). The CDR3 runs to 11 residues. Trimming shortened V by 4 bases and J by 6 bases, and 10 bases separated the two germline ends. The CDR3 nucleotides read TGCAGTGCTAAGGGCGGACCCGAGCAGTACGTC. It is translated as CSAKGGPEQYV.

This clonotype was detected many times. The rearrangement links TRBV5-1 to TRBJ2-1, with TRBD2 matching over 8 bases. The CDR3 length is 14 residues. The germline gives CDR1 SGHRS, CDR2 YFSETQ. The J segment lost 8 bases and the V segment lost 2 bases, leaving 6 bases of the junction unmatched. The CDR3 DNA is TGCGCCAGCAGCTTCTTAGCGGGATCTGATGAGCAGTTCTTC. Residues: CASSFLAGSDEQFF.

The V and J genes are TRBV27 and TRBJ2-1; no clear D. CDR3 length equals 14 residues. Trimming took 5 bases from V and 2 from J, leaving 10 bases between them. CDR1 is MNHEY and CDR2 is SMNVEV in the germline V gene (reference sequence). Here the CDR3 DNA reads TGTGCCAGCAGTGGTAGGGCTCCCTACAATGAGCAGTTCTTC. Translating it yields CASSGRAPYNEQFF.